This entry is about one TCR beta chain. Its target is unknown. Each CDR3 protein gets one entry after TCRdb re-called the 5' RACE reads with MiXCR. The sample consists of 1.5 million to 2 million distinct CDR3 sequences, 25% to 35% of them appearing once. The sample belongs to a study of identical twins. Broader study findings: The degree of excess twin sharing was weaker in beta out-of-frame sequences.

Germline trimming cut 0 bases from V and 0 bases from J; bases unmatched to any gene: 9. CDR1 DFQATT and CDR2 SNEGSKA come from the germline V gene (reference sequence). The CDR3 is 18 residues long. The chain uses TRBV20-1 and TRBJ2-1; 9 bases map to TRBD2. The clonotype originates from a newborn girl in good health. Sequencing was carried out using cord blood. CDR3 loop: CSARDFWASGDSYNEQFF. The CDR3 bases are TGCAGTGCTAGAGATTTTTGGGCTAGCGGGGACTCCTACAATGAGCAGTTCTTC.